The T cell receptor (beta chain) described here comes from a study of T cells in Graves' hyperthyroidism and ophthalmopathy. TCR beta CDR3 sequences were amplified from RNA transcripts. An initial round of RT-PCR targeting the TCR CDR3 relied on the HTBI primer set. TCRdb redid the calling of the multiplex PCR reads with MiXCR, one entry per CDR3 protein. This sample has 500,000 to 800,000 distinct CDR3 sequences, with 45% found just once. This clonotype has a handful of counts. The junction differs from germline at one of its ends, possibly a read error. The germline gives CDR1 SSHAT, CDR2 FNYEAQ (reference sequence). The CDR3 length is 16 residues.

The TCR comes from an adult man with Graves' disease, either hyperthyroidism or ophthalmopathy (not recorded which). Sample: peripheral blood or thyroid tissue (not recorded which). The gene calls are TRBV7-7 and TRBJ2-2; TRBD2 is a possible D gene (5 bases). CDR3 protein: CASSLGSGANTGELFF. CDR3 sequence (DNA): TGTGCTAGCAGCTTAGGGAGCGGAGCGAACACCGGGGAGCTGTTTTTT.